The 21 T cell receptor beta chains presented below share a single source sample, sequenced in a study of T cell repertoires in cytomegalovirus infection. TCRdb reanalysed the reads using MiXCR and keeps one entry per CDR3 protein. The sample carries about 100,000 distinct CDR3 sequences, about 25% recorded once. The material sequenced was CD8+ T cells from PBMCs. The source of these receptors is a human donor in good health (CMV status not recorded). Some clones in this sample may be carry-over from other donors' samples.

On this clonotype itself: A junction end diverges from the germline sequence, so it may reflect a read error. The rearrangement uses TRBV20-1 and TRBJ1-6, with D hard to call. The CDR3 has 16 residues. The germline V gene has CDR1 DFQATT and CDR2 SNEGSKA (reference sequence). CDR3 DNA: TGCAGTGCGAGAGGACGGACGAGCTCCTATAATTCACCCCTCCACTTT. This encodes CSARGRTSSYNSPLHF.

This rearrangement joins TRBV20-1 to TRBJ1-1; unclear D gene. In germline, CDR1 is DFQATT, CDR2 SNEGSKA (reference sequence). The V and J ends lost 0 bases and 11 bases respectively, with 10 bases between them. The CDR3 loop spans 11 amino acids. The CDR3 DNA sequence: TGCAGTGCTAGAGATTTAGGTAGGGCTTTCTTT. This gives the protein CSARDLGRAFF.

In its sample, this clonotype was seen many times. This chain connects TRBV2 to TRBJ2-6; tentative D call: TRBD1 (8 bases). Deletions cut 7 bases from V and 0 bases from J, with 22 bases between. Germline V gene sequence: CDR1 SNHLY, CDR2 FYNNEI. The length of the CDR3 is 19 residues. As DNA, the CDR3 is TGTGCCAGCACCACAGGGAGGGACAGGCTAAGCTCTGGGGCCAACGTCCTGACTTTC. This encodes CASTTGRDRLSSGANVLTF.

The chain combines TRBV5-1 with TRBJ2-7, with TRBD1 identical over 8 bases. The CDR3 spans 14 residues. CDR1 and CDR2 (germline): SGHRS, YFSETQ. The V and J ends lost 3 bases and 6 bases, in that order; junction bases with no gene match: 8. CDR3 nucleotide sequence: TGCGCCAGCAGCTCCGGGACAGGAGTTAGCGAGCAGTACTTC. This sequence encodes CASSSGTGVSEQYF.

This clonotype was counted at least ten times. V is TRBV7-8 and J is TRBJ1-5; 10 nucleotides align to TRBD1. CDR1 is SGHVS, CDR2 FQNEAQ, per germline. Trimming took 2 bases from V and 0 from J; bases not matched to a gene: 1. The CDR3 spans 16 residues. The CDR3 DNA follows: TGTGCCAGCAGCTTAAGACAGGGGGCTAGCAATCAGCCCCAGCATTTT. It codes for CASSLRQGASNQPQHF.

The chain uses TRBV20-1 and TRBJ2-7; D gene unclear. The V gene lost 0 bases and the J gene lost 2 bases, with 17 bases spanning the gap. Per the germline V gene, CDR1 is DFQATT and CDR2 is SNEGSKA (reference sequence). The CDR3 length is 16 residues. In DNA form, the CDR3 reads TGCAGTGCTAGAGATGACGTCGCGCACGATACCTACGAGCAGTACTTC. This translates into CSARDDVAHDTYEQYF.

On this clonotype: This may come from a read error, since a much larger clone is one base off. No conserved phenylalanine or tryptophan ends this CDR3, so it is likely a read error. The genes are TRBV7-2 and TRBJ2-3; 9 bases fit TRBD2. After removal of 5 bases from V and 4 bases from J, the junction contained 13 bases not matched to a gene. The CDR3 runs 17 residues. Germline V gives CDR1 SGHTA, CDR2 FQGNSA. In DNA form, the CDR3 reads TGTGCCAGCAGCCCCAGGGCCTTTAGCGGGAGTTCAGATACGCAGTATTCT. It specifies CASSPRAFSGSSDTQYS.

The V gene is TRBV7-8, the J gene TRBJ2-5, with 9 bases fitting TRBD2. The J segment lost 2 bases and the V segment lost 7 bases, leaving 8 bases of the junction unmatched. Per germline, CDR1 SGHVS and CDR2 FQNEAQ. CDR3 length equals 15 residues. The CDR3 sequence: CASNPVAGGQETQYF. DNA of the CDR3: TGTGCCAGCAATCCTGTGGCGGGGGGGCAAGAGACCCAGTACTTC. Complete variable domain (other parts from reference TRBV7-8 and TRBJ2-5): GAGVSQSPRYKVAKRGQDVALRCDPISGHVSLFWYQQALGQGPEFLTYFQNEAQLDKSGLPSDRFFAERPEGSVSTLKIQRTQQEDSAVYLCASNPVAGGQETQYFGPGTRLLVL.

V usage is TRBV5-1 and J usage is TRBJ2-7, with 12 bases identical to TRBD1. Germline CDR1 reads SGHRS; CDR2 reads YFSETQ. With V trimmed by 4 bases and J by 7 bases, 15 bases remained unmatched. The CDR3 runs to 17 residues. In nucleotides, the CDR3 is TGCGCCAGCAGCCCTTCGGGACAGGGGGCTTTCACCTGGGAGCAGTACTTC. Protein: CASSPSGQGAFTWEQYF.

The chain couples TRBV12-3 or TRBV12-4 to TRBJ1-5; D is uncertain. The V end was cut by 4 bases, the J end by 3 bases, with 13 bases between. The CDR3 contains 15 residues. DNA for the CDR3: TGTGCCAGCAGTTCTCGAGGGCACCTCAATCAGCCCCAGCATTTT. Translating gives CASSSRGHLNQPQHF.

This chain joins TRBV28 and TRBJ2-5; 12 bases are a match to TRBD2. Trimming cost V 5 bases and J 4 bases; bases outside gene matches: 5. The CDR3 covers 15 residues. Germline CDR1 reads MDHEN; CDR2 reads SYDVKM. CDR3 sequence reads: CASSPPSGGGETQYF. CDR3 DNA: TGTGCCAGCAGTCCACCTAGCGGGGGGGGAGAGACCCAGTACTTC.

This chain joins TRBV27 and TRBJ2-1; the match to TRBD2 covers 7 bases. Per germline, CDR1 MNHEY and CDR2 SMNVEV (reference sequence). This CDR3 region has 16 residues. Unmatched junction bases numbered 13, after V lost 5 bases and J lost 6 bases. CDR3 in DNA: TGTGCCAGCAGTACCCAACTAGCGAAACCCCCCAATGAGCAGTTCTTC. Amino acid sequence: CASSTQLAKPPNEQFF.

The CDR3 DNA reads as TGCAGCGTTGAAGTCCCCGAGGGACAGGGGAGAAACACCATATATTTT. It specifies CSVEVPEGQGRNTIYF. V and J are TRBV29-1 and TRBJ1-3; the match to TRBD1 covers 10 bases. With 1 base clipped from V and 5 bases from J, the junction kept 8 bases outside the gene matches. Looked up from germline, CDR1 is SQVTM and CDR2 is ANQGSEA. The CDR3 has 16 amino acids. Full variable domain (missing parts from reference TRBV29-1 and TRBJ1-3): SAVISQKPSRDICQRGTSLTIQCQVDSQVTMMFWYRQQPGQSLTLIATANQGSEATYESGFVIDKFPISRPNLTFSTLTVSNMSPEDSSIYLCSVEVPEGQGRNTIYFGEGSWLTVV.

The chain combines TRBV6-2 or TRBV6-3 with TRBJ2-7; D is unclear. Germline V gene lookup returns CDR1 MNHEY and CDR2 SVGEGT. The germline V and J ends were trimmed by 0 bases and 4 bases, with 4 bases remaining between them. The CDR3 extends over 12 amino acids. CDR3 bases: TGTGCCAGCAGTTACTCTCAGTACGAGCAGTACTTC. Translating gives CASSYSQYEQYF.

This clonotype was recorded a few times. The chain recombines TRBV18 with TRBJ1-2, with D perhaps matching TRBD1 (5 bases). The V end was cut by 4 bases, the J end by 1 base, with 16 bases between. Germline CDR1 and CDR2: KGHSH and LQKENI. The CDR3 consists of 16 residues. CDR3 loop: CASSLVSGHFNYGYTF. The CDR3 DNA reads TGTGCCAGCTCACTTGTATCAGGACATTTTAACTATGGCTACACCTTC.

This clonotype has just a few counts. The CDR3 DNA reads TGTGCCAGCAGCTTCGCGGACGGTTACCAAGAGACCCAGTACTTC. Protein: CASSFADGYQETQYF. V usage is TRBV5-4 and J usage is TRBJ2-5; D unresolved. CDR3 size: 15 residues. In germline, CDR1 is SGHNT, CDR2 YYREEE (reference sequence). V was clipped by 2 bases and J by 0 bases, with 11 bases between them.

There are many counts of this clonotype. CDR3 amino acids: CASGIGQGTEAFF. In DNA form, the CDR3 reads TGTGCTAGTGGCATAGGACAGGGGACTGAAGCTTTCTTT. The rearrangement uses TRBV12-5 and TRBJ1-1; 9 nucleotides align to TRBD1. There are 13 residues in the CDR3. Per germline, CDR1 LGHNT and CDR2 FRNRAP. The V gene end was trimmed by 6 bases and the J gene end by 5 bases; junction bases not matched to a gene: 4. The variable domain in full, completed from reference TRBV12-5 and TRBJ1-1, reads DARVTQTPRHKVTEMGQEVTMRCQPILGHNTVFWYRQTMMQGLELLAYFRNRAPLDDSGMPKDRFSAEMPDATLATLKIQPSEPRDSAVYFCASGIGQGTEAFFGQGTRLTVV.

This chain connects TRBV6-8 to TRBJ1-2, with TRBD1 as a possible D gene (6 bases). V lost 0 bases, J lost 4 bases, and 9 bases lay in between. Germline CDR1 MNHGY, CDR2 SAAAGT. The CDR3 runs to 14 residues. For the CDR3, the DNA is TGTGCCAGCAGTTACTCGGGGGCAGGCTATGGCTACACCTTC. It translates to CASSYSGAGYGYTF.

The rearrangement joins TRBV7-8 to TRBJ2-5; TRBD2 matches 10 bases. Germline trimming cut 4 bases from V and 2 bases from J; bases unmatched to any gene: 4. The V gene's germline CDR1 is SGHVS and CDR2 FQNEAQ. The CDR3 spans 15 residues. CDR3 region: CASSSAGGGQETQYF. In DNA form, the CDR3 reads TGTGCCAGCAGCTCAGCGGGAGGGGGACAAGAGACCCAGTACTTC.

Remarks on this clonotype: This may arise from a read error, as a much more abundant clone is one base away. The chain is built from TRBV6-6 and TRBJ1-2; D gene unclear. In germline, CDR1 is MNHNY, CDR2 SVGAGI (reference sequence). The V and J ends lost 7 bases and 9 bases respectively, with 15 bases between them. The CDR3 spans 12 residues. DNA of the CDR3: TGTGCCAGCACCCTAACCGGGGTCAGCTACACCTTC. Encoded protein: CASTLTGVSYTF.

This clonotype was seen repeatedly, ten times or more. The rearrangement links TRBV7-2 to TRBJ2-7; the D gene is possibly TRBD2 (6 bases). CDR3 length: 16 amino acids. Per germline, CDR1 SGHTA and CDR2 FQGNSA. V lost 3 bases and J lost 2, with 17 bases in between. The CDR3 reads CASSFPRDHTTYEQYF. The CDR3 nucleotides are TGTGCCAGCAGCTTTCCGCGGGACCATACAACCTACGAGCAGTACTTC.